The 27 T cell receptor beta chains given below trace back to one sample, sequenced in a study of blood T cell repertoires in COVID-19. Profiling relied on immunoSEQ multiplex PCR, and the TCRdb table lists in-frame clones only, not all of them. This table holds over 250,000 clones, approximately 90% found once. Sequenced sample: peripheral blood. The receptors stem from a young woman with COVID-19, enrolled during active disease.

The CDR3 reads CASSFEMTGTYEQYF. CDR3 DNA sequence: TGTGCCAGCAGCTTTGAGATGACAGGGACCTACGAGCAGTACTTC. The chain couples TRBV11-2 to TRBJ2-7, with 7 bases that match TRBD1. Germline CDR1 reads SGHAT; CDR2 reads FQNNGV. There are 15 residues in the CDR3. The V segment lost 3 bases and the J segment 2 bases; nucleotides outside the gene matches: 7.

The V and J genes are TRBV12-5 and TRBJ1-3; D call uncertain. Germline lookup yields CDR1 LGHNT and CDR2 FRNRAP. The V gene lost 1 base and the J gene lost 2 bases, with 9 bases spanning the gap. The CDR3 is made up of 15 amino acids. The CDR3 bases are TGTGCTAGTGGTTTGGGATGGGGAGCTGGAAACACCATATATTTT. It translates to CASGLGWGAGNTIYF.

The genes are TRBV27 and TRBJ1-6; possible D gene TRBD1, 6 bases. The V end lost 4 bases, the J end lost 9 bases, and 16 bases lay between the germline ends. Germline lookup yields CDR1 MNHEY and CDR2 SMNVEV (reference sequence). The CDR3 runs to 15 residues. This chain's CDR3 is CASSWGGVGGSPLHF. CDR3 DNA sequence: TGTGCCAGCAGTTGGGGGGGCGTGGGCGGTTCACCCCTCCACTTT.

To note about this clone: One end of the junction fails to match germline, which may point to a read error. The rearrangement links TRBV5-4 to TRBJ1-1, with TRBD1 identical over 7 bases. CDR3 length: 13 amino acids. CDR1 and CDR2 (germline): SGHNT, YYREEE (reference sequence). As DNA, the CDR3 is TGTGCCAGCAGTTTGGACAGGCATCTTGAAGCTTTCTTT. Translation: CASSLDRHLEAFF.

The V and J genes are TRBV13 and TRBJ2-3, with D possibly being TRBD2 (7 bases). Trimming left V 5 bases short and J 2 bases short, with 14 bases between. The CDR3 spans 15 residues. CDR1 is PRHDT, CDR2 FYEKMQ, per germline (reference sequence). CDR3 residues: CASSRGGHLTDTQYF. The DNA for the CDR3 is TGTGCCAGCAGCCGCGGGGGCCACCTCACAGATACGCAGTATTTT. Using reference TRBV13 and TRBJ2-3 for the parts outside the CDR3, the full variable domain is AAGVIQSPRHLIKEKRETATLKCYPIPRHDTVYWYQQGPGQDPQFLISFYEKMQSDKGSIPDRFSAQQFSDYHSELNMSSLELGDSALYFCASSRGGHLTDTQYFGPGTRLTVL.

This chain uses TRBV7-9 with TRBJ2-1; D might be TRBD1 (6 bases). The germline CDR1 and CDR2 sequences are SEHNR and FQNEAQ (reference sequence). Between the trimmed V and J ends, which lost 5 bases and 3 bases, there was a span of 20 bases. The CDR3 runs to 17 residues. CDR3 loop: CASSPRRTVPVYNEQFF. As DNA, the CDR3 is TGTGCCAGCAGCCCCCGGCGGACAGTGCCGGTCTACAATGAGCAGTTCTTC. Full variable domain (outside the CDR3, taken from reference TRBV7-9 and TRBJ2-1): DTGVSQNPRHKITKRGQNVTFRCDPISEHNRLYWYRQTLGQGPEFLTYFQNEAQLEKSRLLSDRFSAERPKGSFSTLEIQRTEQGDSAMYLCASSPRRTVPVYNEQFFGPGTRLTVL.

In nucleotides, the CDR3 is TGTGCCTACACACAGGGGCACAATGAGCAGTTCTTC. This sequence encodes CAYTQGHNEQFF. The chain uses TRBV30 and TRBJ2-1; 7 bases fit TRBD1. The J segment lost 5 bases and the V segment lost 7 bases, leaving 5 bases of the junction unmatched. CDR1 GTSNPN and CDR2 SVGIG come from the germline V gene (reference sequence). There are 12 residues in the CDR3.

This clone was seen a single time. This rearrangement joins TRBV27 to TRBJ2-6; 12 bases match TRBD1. In germline, CDR1 is MNHEY, CDR2 SMNVEV (reference sequence). J was trimmed by 4 bases and V by 6 bases; bases with no gene match: 13. CDR3 length equals 19 residues. In nucleotides, the CDR3 is TGTGCCAGCAGCCGCCGACCGGGACAGGGGGCCGGCGGGGCCAACGTCCTGACTTTC. Amino acid sequence: CASSRRPGQGAGGANVLTF.

The genes are TRBV30 and TRBJ2-1; 12 bases line up with TRBD1. This CDR3 contains 14 residues. Germline values: CDR1 GTSNPN, CDR2 SVGIG (reference sequence). V shed 5 bases, J shed 10 bases, and the junction held 9 bases outside the gene matches. This CDR3 reads CAWQGDRGRREQFF. The CDR3 DNA is TGTGCCTGGCAGGGGGACAGGGGGCGGAGAGAGCAGTTCTTC.

For the CDR3, the DNA is TGTGCCAGTAAGGAGCGGTCGAACACCGGGGAGCTGTTTTTT. It encodes CASKERSNTGELFF. V gene TRBV19 combines with J gene TRBJ2-2; D is perhaps TRBD2 (5 bases). CDR3 length: 14 amino acids. The germline V and J ends were trimmed by 7 bases and 0 bases, with 9 bases remaining between them. CDR1 and CDR2 from the germline V gene are LNHDA and SQIVND (reference sequence). The full variable domain, completed using reference TRBV19 and TRBJ2-2, is DGGITQSPKYLFRKEGQNVTLSCEQNLNHDAMYWYRQDPGQGLRLIYYSQIVNDFQKGDIAEGYSVSREKKESFPLTVTSAQKNPTAFYLCASKERSNTGELFFGEGSRLTVL.

V and J are TRBV11-2 and TRBJ2-7; 8 nucleotides line up with TRBD1. CDR1 and CDR2 from the germline V gene are SGHAT and FQNNGV. The length of the CDR3 is 15 residues. V lost 3 bases, J lost 3 bases, and 7 bases stayed unmatched. This chain's CDR3 is CASSFAGGYLYEQYF. CDR3 sequence (DNA): TGTGCCAGCAGCTTTGCAGGGGGCTATCTCTACGAGCAGTACTTC.

This clone was counted only a few times. CDR3 sequence: CASSYVTGAYEKLFF. Here the CDR3 DNA reads TGTGCCAGCAGTTACGTGACAGGGGCTTATGAAAAACTGTTTTTT. The chain is built from TRBV6-5 and TRBJ1-4; 8 bases agree with TRBD1. The V segment lost 2 bases and the J segment 6 bases; nucleotides outside the gene matches: 5. There are 15 residues in the CDR3. Germline V lookup: CDR1 MNHEY, CDR2 SVGAGI.

The chain joins TRBV28 to TRBJ1-2; D is unclear. The V end lost 10 bases, the J end lost 1 base, and 10 bases lay between the germline ends. Germline values: CDR1 MDHEN, CDR2 SYDVKM. This CDR3 is built from 12 residues. This CDR3 is CATLGFNYGYTF. The DNA of the CDR3 is TGTGCCACCCTCGGGTTTAACTATGGCTACACCTTC.

The rearrangement joins TRBV29-1 to TRBJ1-3, with D unclear. Germline V lookup: CDR1 SQVTM, CDR2 ANQGSEA. V shed 5 bases and J shed 0 bases, with 5 bases lying between them. The CDR3 length is 12 residues. The chain's CDR3 is CSVRVSGNTIYF. The CDR3 DNA reads as TGCAGCGTTCGGGTCTCTGGAAACACCATATATTTT.

This chain links TRBV11-2 with TRBJ2-7, with 8 nucleotides matching TRBD1. Germline loops: CDR1 SGHAT, CDR2 FQNNGV. With V trimmed by 5 bases and J by 5 bases, 11 bases remained unmatched. This CDR3 comprises 15 residues. CDR3 DNA sequence: TGTGCCAGCAGCAGGATCCAGGGGGCTGTTAACGAGCAGTACTTC. This codes for CASSRIQGAVNEQYF.

This clone has just one count. The chain employs TRBV10-3 and TRBJ1-5; TRBD1 might be the D (5 bases). Germline CDR1 is ENHRY and CDR2 is SYGVKD. The CDR3 spans 17 residues. Trimming pared 2 bases from V and 4 bases from J, leaving 18 bases between. The CDR3 DNA follows: TGTGCCATCAGTGAGGGGTCAGGGCTCATACTAAATCAGCCCCAGCATTTT. Translation: CAISEGSGLILNQPQHF.

This chain uses TRBV5-1 with TRBJ2-3; 10 bases match TRBD1. This CDR3 has 15 amino acids. Trimming cost V 3 bases and J 3 bases; bases outside gene matches: 4. CDR1 SGHRS and CDR2 YFSETQ come from the germline V gene. The CDR3 sequence: CASSSTGGGTDTQYF. Written as DNA, the CDR3 is TGCGCCAGCAGCTCGACAGGGGGCGGAACAGATACGCAGTATTTT.

V is TRBV2 and J is TRBJ1-5, with D maybe TRBD1 (6 bases). The CDR3 spans 14 residues. Looked up from germline, CDR1 is SNHLY and CDR2 is FYNNEI. V was cut by 6 bases and J by 2 bases, with 11 bases left in between. The CDR3 reads CASRAGDGNQPQHF. The CDR3 DNA sequence: TGTGCCAGCAGGGCAGGGGACGGCAATCAGCCCCAGCATTTT.

This chain connects TRBV20-1 to TRBJ1-2, with a tentative D call TRBD1 (5 bases). From germline, CDR1 is DFQATT and CDR2 SNEGSKA (reference sequence). Trimming cost V 4 bases and J 5 bases, with 8 bases left between them. The CDR3 loop spans 11 amino acids. The CDR3 nucleotides read TGCAGTGCTACGGGGACTTATGGCTACACCTTC. Amino acid sequence: CSATGTYGYTF.

The CDR3 nucleotides read TGTGCCAGCAGCTTATCGGGGAGCTCCTACAATGAGCAGTTCTTC. As protein: CASSLSGSSYNEQFF. V gene TRBV11-3 combines with J gene TRBJ2-1, with TRBD2 as a possible D gene (5 bases). V was trimmed by 2 bases and J by 0 bases, leaving 8 bases between them. Germline V CDR1 and CDR2: SGHNT, YENEEA. This CDR3 region has 15 residues.

The V gene is TRBV7-3, the J gene TRBJ2-7, with D tentatively TRBD1 (6 bases). The V gene's germline CDR1 is SGHTA and CDR2 FQGTGA. V gave up 3 bases and J gave up 3 bases, with 12 bases separating them. This CDR3 has 14 residues. CDR3 loop: CASSFDRWGYEQYF. CDR3 nucleotide sequence: TGTGCCAGCAGCTTCGACAGGTGGGGCTACGAGCAGTACTTC.

This chain uses TRBV10-2 with TRBJ2-2; D unclear. Germline CDR1 reads WSHSY; CDR2 reads SAAADI. CDR3 size: 14 residues. Between the trimmed V and J ends, which lost 7 bases and 5 bases, there was a span of 14 bases. The CDR3: CASNSNRRTGELFF. For the CDR3, the DNA is TGCGCCAGCAATTCAAACAGACGAACCGGGGAGCTGTTTTTT.

Only one count was recorded for this clone. The CDR3 loop is CASRTSGSVYEQYF. The CDR3 bases are TGTGCCAGCAGGACTAGCGGGAGTGTCTACGAGCAGTACTTC. This chain connects TRBV2 to TRBJ2-7; 12 bases fit TRBD2. Germline trimming cut 6 bases from V and 3 bases from J; bases unmatched to any gene: 3. The CDR3 has 14 residues. The germline CDR1 and CDR2 sequences are SNHLY and FYNNEI. The complete variable domain, with remaining parts taken from reference TRBV2 and TRBJ2-7, reads EPEVTQTPSHQVTQMGQEVILRCVPISNHLYFYWYRQILGQKVEFLVSFYNNEISEKSEIFDDQFSVERPDGSNFTLKIRSTKLEDSAMYFCASRTSGSVYEQYFGPGTRLTVT.

The chain has TRBV9 and TRBJ2-2; D ambiguous. Trimming stripped 3 bases from V and 6 bases from J, with 12 bases between. Germline CDR1 reads SGDLS; CDR2 reads YYNGEE. The CDR3 spans 14 residues. Here the CDR3 reads CASSARLNSGELFF. The CDR3, as DNA: TGTGCCAGCAGCGCCCGATTAAACTCCGGGGAGCTGTTTTTT.

Regarding this clone: Other DNA sequences in the same sample also yield this CDR3. The rearrangement uses TRBV19 and TRBJ2-2; the D is unclear. CDR3 length: 14 residues. Germline V gives CDR1 LNHDA, CDR2 SQIVND (reference sequence). V lost 3 bases, J lost 1 base, and 6 bases lay in between. The CDR3 region is CASSISRNTGELFF. The CDR3 DNA reads as TGTGCCAGTAGTATCTCCCGGAACACCGGGGAGCTGTTTTTT.

The rearrangement uses TRBV4-2 and TRBJ1-6; a weak D match, TRBD1 (6 bases). Germline loops: CDR1 LGHNA, CDR2 YNFKEQ. V was trimmed by 4 bases and J by 10 bases, leaving 14 bases between them. CDR3 length: 14 residues. Here the CDR3 reads CASSPRTVLSPLHF. The CDR3 DNA reads TGTGCCAGCAGCCCCCGGACAGTCCTCTCACCCCTCCACTTT.

This clone has just one count. The same CDR3 is also encoded by other DNA sequences in this sample. The chain employs TRBV19 and TRBJ2-7; 7 positions match TRBD1. This CDR3 spans 14 amino acids. The V segment lost 4 bases and the J segment 1 base; nucleotides outside the gene matches: 4. Germline V gene sequence: CDR1 LNHDA, CDR2 SQIVND (reference sequence). CDR3 sequence reads: CASSTGTESYEQYF. The CDR3 region has the DNA TGTGCCAGTAGTACCGGGACAGAGTCCTACGAGCAGTACTTC.